This T cell receptor beta chain was found in a study of blood T cells in healthy people across ages. Germline V gives CDR1 SGDLS, CDR2 YYNGEE. V lost 7 bases, J lost 2 bases, and 8 bases stayed unmatched. The CDR3 totals 17 residues. The authors ran a second PCR of 7 to 11 cycles using a sample-barcoded 5' primer and a J-beta primer mix. MiXCR, applied by TCRdb to the 5' RACE reads, yields one record per CDR3 protein. The data show 1.5 million to 2 million distinct CDR3 sequences, 28% seen once. The chain employs TRBV9 and TRBJ2-6; TRBD1 aligns across 11 bases. Sequencing was performed on blood. This sequence was found in a young woman in good health. CDR3 sequence reads: CASRRDRGKAGANVLTF. The DNA of the CDR3 is TGTGCCAGCCGGCGGGACAGGGGGAAGGCTGGGGCCAACGTCCTGACTTTC. Full variable domain (remainder filled in from reference TRBV9 and TRBJ2-6): DSGVTQTPKHLITATGQRVTLRCSPRSGDLSVYWYQQSLDQGLQFLIQYYNGEERAKGNILERFSAQQFPDLHSELNLSSLELGDSALYFCASRRDRGKAGANVLTFGAGSRLTVL.